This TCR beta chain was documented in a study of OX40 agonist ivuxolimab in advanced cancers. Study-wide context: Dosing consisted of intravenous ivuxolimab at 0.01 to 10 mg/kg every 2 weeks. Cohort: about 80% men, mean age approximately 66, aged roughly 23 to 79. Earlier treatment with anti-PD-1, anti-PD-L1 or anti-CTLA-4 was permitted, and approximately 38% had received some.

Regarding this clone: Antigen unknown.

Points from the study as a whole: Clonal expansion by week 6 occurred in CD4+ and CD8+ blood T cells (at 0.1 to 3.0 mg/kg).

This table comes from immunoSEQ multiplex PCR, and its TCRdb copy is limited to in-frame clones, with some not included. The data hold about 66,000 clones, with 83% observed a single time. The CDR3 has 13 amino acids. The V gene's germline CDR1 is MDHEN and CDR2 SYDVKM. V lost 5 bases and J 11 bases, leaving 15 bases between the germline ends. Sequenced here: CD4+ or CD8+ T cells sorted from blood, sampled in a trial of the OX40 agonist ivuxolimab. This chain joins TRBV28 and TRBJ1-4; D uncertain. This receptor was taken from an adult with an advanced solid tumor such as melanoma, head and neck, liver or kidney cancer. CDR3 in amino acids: CASSLPPGEKLFF. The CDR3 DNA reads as TGTGCCAGCAGTCTCCCCCCCGGGGAGAAACTGTTTTTT. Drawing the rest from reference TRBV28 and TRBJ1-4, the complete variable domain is DVKVTQSSRYLVKRTGEKVFLECVQDMDHENMFWYRQDPGLGLRLIYFSYDVKMKEKGDIPEGYSVSREKKERFSLILESASTNQTSMYLCASSLPPGEKLFFGSGTQLSVL.